One sample yielded the 21 T cell receptor beta chains listed below, sequenced in a study of blood T cell repertoires in COVID-19. Clones were sequenced by immunoSEQ multiplex PCR, and TCRdb holds only the in-frame ones, with some missing. The sample lists about 120,000 clones; over 75% were seen once. Sequencing was performed on peripheral blood. The origin of the receptors is a woman aged 65 to 85 with acute or convalescent COVID-19.

The sample holds one count of this clone. The chain recombines TRBV7-2 with TRBJ1-3; no clear D gene. CDR3 size: 17 residues. Looked up from germline, CDR1 is SGHTA and CDR2 is FQGNSA. V was cut by 5 bases and J by 0 bases, with 17 bases left in between. The CDR3 reads CASSPPAGRPSGNTIYF. The DNA of the CDR3 is TGTGCCAGCAGCCCCCCCGCGGGCAGGCCCTCTGGAAACACCATATATTTT. The variable domain in full, completed from reference TRBV7-2 and TRBJ1-3, reads GAGVSQSPSNKVTEKGKDVELRCDPISGHTALYWYRQSLGQGLEFLIYFQGNSAPDKSGLPSDRFSAERTGGSVSTLTIQRTQQEDSAVYLCASSPPAGRPSGNTIYFGEGSWLTVV.

The chain couples TRBV4-1 to TRBJ1-4; no clear D gene. The CDR3 length is 16 residues. Trimming left V 3 bases short and J 8 bases short, with 19 bases between. CDR1 and CDR2 from the germline V gene are MGHRA and YSYEKL. As DNA, the CDR3 is TGCGCCAGCAGCCAGGACCCTCGGGGAGGTGGGGAAAAACTGTTTTTT. This gives the protein CASSQDPRGGGEKLFF.

The V gene is TRBV7-8, the J gene TRBJ1-6; 7 bases are a match to TRBD1. The CDR3 covers 14 residues. The V gene end was trimmed by 5 bases and the J gene end by 10 bases; junction bases not matched to a gene: 8. CDR1 is SGHVS, CDR2 FQNEAQ, per germline. The CDR3 region is CASSRAYRGSPLHF. In nucleotides, the CDR3 is TGTGCCAGCAGCCGAGCGTACAGGGGATCACCCCTCCACTTT.

J is TRBJ1-1 and V is TRBV6-5; D is ambiguous. Germline V gives CDR1 MNHEY, CDR2 SVGAGI. The CDR3 is made up of 13 amino acids. V lost 7 bases and J 0 bases, leaving 9 bases between the germline ends. As DNA, the CDR3 is TGTGCCAGCAATGCGGGGATGAACACTGAAGCTTTCTTT. This translates into CASNAGMNTEAFF.

The DNA of the CDR3 is TGTGCCAGCAGTTCCCAGACAGGTGGATCCCCGAATCAGCCCCAGCATTTT. Amino acids: CASSSQTGGSPNQPQHF. The J gene is TRBJ1-5, the V gene TRBV6-2 or TRBV6-3; D is possibly TRBD1 (6 bases). The CDR3 has 17 amino acids. The V and J ends lost 4 bases and 4 bases respectively, with 20 bases between them. From germline, CDR1 is MNHEY and CDR2 SVGEGT.

This chain links TRBV30 with TRBJ2-2; D is unclear. V was cut by 0 bases and J by 6 bases, with 8 bases left in between. Germline V CDR1 and CDR2: GTSNPN, SVGIG (reference sequence). CDR3 length: 13 amino acids. Here the CDR3 reads CAWSVSVSGELFF. As DNA, the CDR3 is TGTGCCTGGAGTGTATCAGTTTCCGGGGAGCTGTTTTTT.

This clone was observed a few times. This chain joins TRBV6-5 and TRBJ1-6, with TRBD1 matching 7 bases. Germline V gene sequence: CDR1 MNHEY, CDR2 SVGAGI. This CDR3 region has 16 residues. Trimming removed 0 bases from V and 7 bases from J; junction bases left unmatched: 6. The CDR3 bases are TGTGCCAGCAGTTACTCGTCAGGGACAGCGAATTCACCCCTCCACTTT. Amino acid sequence: CASSYSSGTANSPLHF.

The chain combines TRBV4-3 with TRBJ1-2; the D is unclear. Looked up from germline, CDR1 is LGHNA and CDR2 is YSLEER. The CDR3 runs to 15 residues. Trimming left V 0 bases short and J 7 bases short, with 15 bases between. The CDR3 DNA reads as TGCGCCAGCAGCCAAGATAGCGGCGGGCTACGTGGCTACACCTTC. Translated, it gives CASSQDSGGLRGYTF.

The chain uses TRBV15 and TRBJ2-5, with D perhaps TRBD1 (7 bases). The CDR3 sequence is 15 residues long. CDR1 and CDR2 (germline): LNHNV, YYDKDF (reference sequence). V was shortened by 4 bases and J by 5 bases, with 17 bases between the two germline ends. The CDR3 sequence is CATSTTPRGEETQYF. The CDR3, as DNA: TGTGCCACCAGCACCACCCCCAGGGGGGAGGAGACCCAGTACTTC.

The chain recombines TRBV27 with TRBJ2-7; TRBD2 is a possible D gene (6 bases). Between the trimmed V and J ends, which lost 5 bases and 5 bases, there was a span of 31 bases. Germline lookup yields CDR1 MNHEY and CDR2 SMNVEV (reference sequence). CDR3 length: 19 residues. The CDR3 here is CASSLLLGTRVHRGNEQYV. DNA of the CDR3: TGTGCCAGCAGTCTCCTCCTTGGTACCCGGGTCCACCGGGGGAACGAGCAGTACGTC.

The CDR3 protein is CATSVRTGATDTQYF. CDR3 coding DNA: TGTGCCACCAGCGTACGGACAGGGGCCACAGATACGCAGTATTTT. This rearrangement joins TRBV15 to TRBJ2-3; 9 nucleotides match TRBD1. V was pared by 5 bases and J by 2 bases, with 5 bases of the junction left unmatched. The CDR3 runs to 15 residues. Germline CDR1 reads LNHNV; CDR2 reads YYDKDF (reference sequence).

The rearrangement links TRBV6-5 to TRBJ2-7; TRBD1 agrees at 8 bases. V lost 5 bases to trimming and J lost 5 bases; unmatched junction nucleotides: 5. The germline V gene has CDR1 MNHEY and CDR2 SVGAGI. The CDR3 length is 13 residues. The CDR3 sequence is CASSQTGADEQYF. The CDR3 DNA sequence: TGTGCCAGCAGTCAGACAGGGGCCGACGAGCAGTACTTC.

The V and J genes are TRBV7-9 and TRBJ2-2; possible D gene TRBD1, 5 bases. The ends were cut back, 3 bases at V and 0 bases at J, with 8 bases in the middle. CDR1 and CDR2 from the germline V gene are SEHNR and FQNEAQ (reference sequence). The CDR3 sequence is 15 residues long. CDR3 loop: CASSFGHANTGELFF. DNA of the CDR3: TGTGCCAGCAGCTTCGGACATGCGAACACCGGGGAGCTGTTTTTT.

CDR3 DNA: TGTGCCAGCAGTACTGACAGGGGTGGAACAGATACGCAGTATTTT. This sequence encodes CASSTDRGGTDTQYF. The rearrangement uses TRBV6-5 and TRBJ2-3; 8 bases are shared with TRBD1. The CDR3 sequence is 15 residues long. V lost 5 bases, J lost 3 bases, and 7 bases stayed unmatched. Looked up from germline, CDR1 is MNHEY and CDR2 is SVGAGI.

This chain links TRBV6-1 with TRBJ1-4; D might be TRBD1 (5 bases). The CDR3 covers 14 residues. V shed 3 bases and J shed 7 bases, with 12 bases lying between them. Germline V gene data show CDR1 as MNHNS and CDR2 as SASEGT. CDR3 in DNA: TGTGCCAGCAGTGAGTCCAGGGCAGTTGAAAAACTGTTTTTT. Residues: CASSESRAVEKLFF.

The chain is built from TRBV2 and TRBJ1-2; D is unresolved. Trimming removed 0 bases from V and 5 bases from J, with 7 bases in between. This CDR3 comprises 13 residues. From germline, CDR1 is SNHLY and CDR2 FYNNEI. The CDR3 DNA sequence: TGTGCCAGCAGTGAAGCCCCCTTATATGGCTACACCTTC. This codes for CASSEAPLYGYTF. Looking up the rest from reference TRBV2 and TRBJ1-2 gives the full variable domain: EPEVTQTPSHQVTQMGQEVILRCVPISNHLYFYWYRQILGQKVEFLVSFYNNEISEKSEIFDDQFSVERPDGSNFTLKIRSTKLEDSAMYFCASSEAPLYGYTFGSGTRLTVV.

The CDR3 nucleotides are TGCGCCAGCAGCCAGGGGAAGGGGGATGAGCAGTTCTTC. This translates into CASSQGKGDEQFF. The V and J genes are TRBV4-1 and TRBJ2-1, with D perhaps TRBD1 (6 bases). Germline CDR1 is MGHRA and CDR2 is YSYEKL. Trimming shortened V by 3 bases and J by 8 bases, and 11 bases separated the two germline ends. This CDR3 has 13 amino acids.

This clone was detected once. The rearrangement links TRBV27 to TRBJ1-2, with D maybe TRBD1 (6 bases). The CDR3 runs to 13 residues. CDR1 and CDR2 from the germline V gene are MNHEY and SMNVEV (reference sequence). The V end lost 11 bases, the J end lost 4 bases, and 17 bases lay between the germline ends. CDR3 sequence reads: CAVARGASYGYTF. In nucleotides, the CDR3 is TGTGCCGTCGCCCGGGGGGCGAGCTATGGCTACACCTTC.

CDR3 residues: CASSLARAGGSGYTF. The CDR3 DNA reads TGTGCCAGCAGCTTGGCCAGAGCAGGGGGAAGCGGCTACACCTTC. V usage is TRBV5-4 and J usage is TRBJ1-2; 7 nucleotides agree with TRBD1. V shed 0 bases and J 8 bases; nucleotides not matched to a gene: 10. The CDR3 spans 15 residues. Germline V gene sequence: CDR1 SGHNT, CDR2 YYREEE (reference sequence).

The chain recombines TRBV7-2 with TRBJ1-3, with 8 bases matching TRBD1. The CDR3 totals 16 residues. The germline CDR1 and CDR2 sequences are SGHTA and FQGNSA. J gave up 1 base and V 5 bases, and 7 bases lay outside the gene matches. CDR3 loop: CASSADRAVSGNTIYF. CDR3 in DNA: TGTGCCAGCAGCGCGGACAGGGCGGTGTCTGGAAACACCATATATTTT.

This chain uses TRBV7-2 with TRBJ1-1; 7 bases align to TRBD1. CDR1 and CDR2 (germline): SGHTA, FQGNSA. The CDR3 loop spans 15 amino acids. V shed 5 bases and J 0 bases; nucleotides not matched to a gene: 6. The CDR3 spells CASSPRGNMNTEAFF. In DNA, the CDR3 is TGTGCCAGCAGCCCCAGGGGGAACATGAACACTGAAGCTTTCTTT.